What follows describes a single T cell receptor beta chain. Profiled with immunoSEQ multiplex PCR; TCRdb holds only in-frame clones, not every one. In the table there are approximately 2,000,000 clones, under 95% of which are singletons. CDR3 size: 13 residues. Germline CDR1 is MNHNS and CDR2 is SASEGT. The V gene lost 8 bases and the J gene lost 4 bases, with 14 bases spanning the gap. The data originate from a study of shared clonotypes between healthy human individuals. This rearrangement joins TRBV6-1 to TRBJ1-2; D uncertain. This TCR was sampled from a man aged 18 to 30 in good health. Some clones in this sample may be carry-over from other donors' samples. Sequences were obtained from naive CD4+ T cells from PBMCs. As for subset: CD45RA+ positively selected. The chain's CDR3 is CASAPGYRYGYTF. Here the CDR3 DNA reads TGTGCCAGCGCCCCCGGCTACCGCTATGGCTACACCTTC.